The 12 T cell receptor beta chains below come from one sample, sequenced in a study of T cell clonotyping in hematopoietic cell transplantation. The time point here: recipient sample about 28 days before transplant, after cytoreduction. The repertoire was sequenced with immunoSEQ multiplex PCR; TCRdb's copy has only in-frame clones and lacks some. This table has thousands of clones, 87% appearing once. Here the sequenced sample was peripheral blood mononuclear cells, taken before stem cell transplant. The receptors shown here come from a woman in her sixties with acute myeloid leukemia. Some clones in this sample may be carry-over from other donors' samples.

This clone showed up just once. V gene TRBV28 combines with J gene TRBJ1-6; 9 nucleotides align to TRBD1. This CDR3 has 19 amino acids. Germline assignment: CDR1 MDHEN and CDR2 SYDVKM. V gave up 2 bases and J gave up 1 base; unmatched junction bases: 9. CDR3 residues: CASSLPGQGIGSYNSPLHF. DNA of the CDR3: TGTGCCAGCAGTTTACCGGGACAGGGCATTGGATCCTATAATTCACCCCTCCACTTT.

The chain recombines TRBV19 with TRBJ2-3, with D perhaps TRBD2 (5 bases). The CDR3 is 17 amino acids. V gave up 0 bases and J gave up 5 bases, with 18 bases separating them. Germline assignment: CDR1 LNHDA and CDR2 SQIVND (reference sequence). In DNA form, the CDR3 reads TGTGCCAGTAGTATAGATCTACTTCTGGACTCAAGAGATACGCAGTATTTT. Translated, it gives CASSIDLLLDSRDTQYF.

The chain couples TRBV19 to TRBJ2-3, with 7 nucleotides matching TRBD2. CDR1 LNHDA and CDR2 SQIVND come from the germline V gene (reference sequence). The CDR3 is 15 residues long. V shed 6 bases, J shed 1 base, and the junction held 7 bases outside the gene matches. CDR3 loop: CASSPVAGGTDTQYF. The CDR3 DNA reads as TGTGCCAGTAGCCCCGTAGCGGGCGGCACAGATACGCAGTATTTT.

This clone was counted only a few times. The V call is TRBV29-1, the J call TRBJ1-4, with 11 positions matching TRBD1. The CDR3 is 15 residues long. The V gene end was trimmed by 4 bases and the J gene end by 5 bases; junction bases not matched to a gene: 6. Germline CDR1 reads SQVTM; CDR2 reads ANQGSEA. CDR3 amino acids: CSVGTGGAWNEKLFF. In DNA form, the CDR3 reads TGCAGCGTTGGGACAGGGGGCGCTTGGAATGAAAAACTGTTTTTT.

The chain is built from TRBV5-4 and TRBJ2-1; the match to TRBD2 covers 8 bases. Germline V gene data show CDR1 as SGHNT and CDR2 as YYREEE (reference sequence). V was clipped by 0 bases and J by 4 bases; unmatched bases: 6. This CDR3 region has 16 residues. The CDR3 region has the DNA TGTGCCAGCAGCTTGGGGTGGGCGGGAGGATACAATGAGCAGTTCTTC. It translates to CASSLGWAGGYNEQFF.

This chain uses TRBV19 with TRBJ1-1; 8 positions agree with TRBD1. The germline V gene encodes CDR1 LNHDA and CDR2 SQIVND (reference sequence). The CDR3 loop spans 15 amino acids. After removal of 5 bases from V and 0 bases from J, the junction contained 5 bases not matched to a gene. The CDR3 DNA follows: TGTGCCAGTAGTCCACGGACAGGGATGAACACTGAAGCTTTCTTT. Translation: CASSPRTGMNTEAFF. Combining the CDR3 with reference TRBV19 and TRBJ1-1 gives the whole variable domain DGGITQSPKYLFRKEGQNVTLSCEQNLNHDAMYWYRQDPGQGLRLIYYSQIVNDFQKGDIAEGYSVSREKKESFPLTVTSAQKNPTAFYLCASSPRTGMNTEAFFGQGTRLTVV.

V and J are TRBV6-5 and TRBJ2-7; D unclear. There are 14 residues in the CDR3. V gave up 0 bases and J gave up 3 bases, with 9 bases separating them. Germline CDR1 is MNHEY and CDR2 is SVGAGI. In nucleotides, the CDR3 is TGTGCCAGCAGTTACTCGGCAGCCTACTACGAGCAGTACTTC. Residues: CASSYSAAYYEQYF.

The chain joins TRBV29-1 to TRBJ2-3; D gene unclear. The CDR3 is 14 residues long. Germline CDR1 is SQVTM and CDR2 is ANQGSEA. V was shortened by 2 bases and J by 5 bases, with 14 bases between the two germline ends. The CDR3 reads CSVESVGVLDTQYF. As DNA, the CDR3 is TGCAGCGTTGAATCAGTTGGGGTCCTAGATACGCAGTATTTT.

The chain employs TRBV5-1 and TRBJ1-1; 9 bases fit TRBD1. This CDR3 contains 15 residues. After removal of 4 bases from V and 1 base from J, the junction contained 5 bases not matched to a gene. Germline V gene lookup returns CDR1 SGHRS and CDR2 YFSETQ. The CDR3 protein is CASSPGDRANTEAFF. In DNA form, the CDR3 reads TGCGCCAGCAGCCCGGGGGACAGGGCGAACACTGAAGCTTTCTTT.

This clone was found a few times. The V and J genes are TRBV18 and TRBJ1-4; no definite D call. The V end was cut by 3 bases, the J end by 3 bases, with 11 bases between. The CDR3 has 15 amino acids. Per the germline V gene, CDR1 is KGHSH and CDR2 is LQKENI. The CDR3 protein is CASSPRTEANEKLFF. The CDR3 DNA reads TGTGCCAGCTCACCCCGCACAGAGGCTAATGAAAAACTGTTTTTT.

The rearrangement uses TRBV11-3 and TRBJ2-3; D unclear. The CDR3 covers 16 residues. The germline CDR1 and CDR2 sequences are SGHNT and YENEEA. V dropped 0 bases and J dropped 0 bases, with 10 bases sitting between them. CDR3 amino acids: CASSLEVGSSTDTQYF. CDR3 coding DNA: TGTGCCAGCAGCTTAGAAGTAGGTTCTAGCACAGATACGCAGTATTTT.

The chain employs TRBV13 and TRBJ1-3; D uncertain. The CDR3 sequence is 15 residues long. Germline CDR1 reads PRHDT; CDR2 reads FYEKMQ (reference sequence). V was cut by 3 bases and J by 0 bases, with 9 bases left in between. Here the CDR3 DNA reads TGTGCCAGCAGCTTCTTGGAGTACTCTGGAAACACCATATATTTT. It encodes CASSFLEYSGNTIYF. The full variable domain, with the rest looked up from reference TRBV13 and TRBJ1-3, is AAGVIQSPRHLIKEKRETATLKCYPIPRHDTVYWYQQGPGQDPQFLISFYEKMQSDKGSIPDRFSAQQFSDYHSELNMSSLELGDSALYFCASSFLEYSGNTIYFGEGSWLTVV.